Presented here are 10 T cell receptor beta chains from one specimen sequenced in a study of cytomegalovirus exposure and HLA in healthy donors (dated by TCRdb to the late 2010s). The library was obtained by the immunoSEQ multiplex PCR assay. For the multiplex PCR, a mixture combining 60 forward primers for TCR Vbeta segments and 13 reverse primers for TCR Jbeta segments was used. TCRdb mirrors the immuneACCESS table, restricted to in-frame sequences. Some clones are absent from its copies; in checked studies, under half trace to an unresolved V gene, and the reason for the others is unknown. This sample holds some 84,000 clones; less than 80% were observed only once. The biggest ten clones account for around 16% of the sample. Sequenced material: PBMCs. All receptors derive from a woman between 35 and 50 years old in good health and CMV-seropositive.

V usage is TRBV9 and J usage is TRBJ1-4; D may be TRBD1 (5 bases). V lost 3 bases and J lost 2, with 11 bases in between. The CDR3 has 15 residues. Per the germline V gene, CDR1 is SGDLS and CDR2 is YYNGEE. The CDR3 bases are TGTGCCAGCAGCGGTGGGGGGGGGACTAATGAAAAACTGTTTTTT. It is translated as CASSGGGGTNEKLFF.

The rearrangement uses TRBV5-1 and TRBJ1-5; 7 nucleotides agree with TRBD1. With V trimmed by 0 bases and J by 5 bases, 5 bases remained unmatched. The CDR3 is made up of 15 amino acids. CDR1 and CDR2 from the germline V gene are SGHRS and YFSETQ. This CDR3 reads CASSLGDSQDQPQHF. The DNA of the CDR3 is TGCGCCAGCAGCTTGGGGGACAGCCAAGATCAGCCCCAGCATTTT.

This clone was detected once. Here the CDR3 DNA reads TGCGCCAGCAGCTTGCTGCTAGCGGGAGTAAACGAGCAGTACTTC. Its translation is CASSLLLAGVNEQYF. This chain joins TRBV5-1 and TRBJ2-7, with TRBD2 identical over 10 bases. CDR3 length: 15 amino acids. J lost 5 bases, V lost 1 base, and 6 bases had no gene match. Germline assignment: CDR1 SGHRS and CDR2 YFSETQ.

The genes are TRBV10-3 and TRBJ2-7; 7 bases are shared with TRBD2. V shed 3 bases and J 6 bases; nucleotides not matched to a gene: 8. Looked up from germline, CDR1 is ENHRY and CDR2 is SYGVKD. The CDR3 consists of 14 residues. For the CDR3, the DNA is TGTGCCATCAGTGACCAGGCGGGGGAGGGCGAGCAGTACTTC. This encodes CAISDQAGEGEQYF.

The chain links TRBV5-5 to TRBJ2-7; 14 bases align to TRBD2. CDR3 size: 17 residues. V was clipped by 4 bases and J by 3 bases; unmatched bases: 9. The germline V gene has CDR1 SGHKS and CDR2 YYEKEE (reference sequence). The CDR3 here is CASSPGLAGERVYEQYF. DNA for the CDR3: TGTGCCAGCAGCCCGGGACTAGCGGGAGAAAGGGTCTACGAGCAGTACTTC.

This chain links TRBV4-3 with TRBJ1-3; 8 positions agree with TRBD1. In germline, CDR1 is LGHNA, CDR2 YSLEER. V shed 0 bases, J shed 3 bases, and the junction held 4 bases outside the gene matches. CDR3 length equals 16 residues. The CDR3 is CASSQESGGGGNTIYF. In DNA form, the CDR3 reads TGCGCCAGCAGCCAAGAATCAGGGGGCGGTGGAAACACCATATATTTT.

This rearrangement joins TRBV27 to TRBJ2-6; possibly TRBD2 for D (6 bases). CDR3 length: 17 residues. Germline loops: CDR1 MNHEY, CDR2 SMNVEV (reference sequence). V lost 8 bases, J lost 0 bases, and 17 bases lay in between. The CDR3 DNA follows: TGTGCCAGCTCTTTTTGGACCGGGAGCTCTGGGGCCAACGTCCTGACTTTC. It encodes CASSFWTGSSGANVLTF.

This clone was counted a single time. The rearrangement links TRBV18 to TRBJ1-2; D call uncertain. Between the trimmed V and J ends, which lost 3 bases and 2 bases, there was a span of 7 bases. The CDR3 runs 13 residues. Germline CDR1 and CDR2: KGHSH and LQKENI. Written as DNA, the CDR3 is TGTGCCAGCTCACCTCGTCAGAACTATGGCTACACCTTC. It codes for CASSPRQNYGYTF.

V usage is TRBV4-1 and J usage is TRBJ2-7, with 8 bases identical to TRBD1. The junction had 7 bases not matched to a gene; V was cut back by 4 bases and J by 2 bases. Germline-derived CDR1 and CDR2 are MGHRA and YSYEKL. The CDR3 totals 15 residues. The CDR3 loop is CASSLRTGSPYEQYF. CDR3 in DNA: TGCGCCAGCAGCCTCCGGACAGGGTCTCCCTACGAGCAGTACTTC.

The chain recombines TRBV5-1 with TRBJ2-7, with 8 bases identical to TRBD1. The CDR3 extends over 15 amino acids. Unmatched junction bases numbered 10, after V lost 4 bases and J lost 4 bases. The germline V gene encodes CDR1 SGHRS and CDR2 YFSETQ. The CDR3 sequence: CASSPRQGTAYEQYF. The CDR3 DNA reads TGCGCCAGCAGCCCCCGACAGGGGACCGCTTACGAGCAGTACTTC.